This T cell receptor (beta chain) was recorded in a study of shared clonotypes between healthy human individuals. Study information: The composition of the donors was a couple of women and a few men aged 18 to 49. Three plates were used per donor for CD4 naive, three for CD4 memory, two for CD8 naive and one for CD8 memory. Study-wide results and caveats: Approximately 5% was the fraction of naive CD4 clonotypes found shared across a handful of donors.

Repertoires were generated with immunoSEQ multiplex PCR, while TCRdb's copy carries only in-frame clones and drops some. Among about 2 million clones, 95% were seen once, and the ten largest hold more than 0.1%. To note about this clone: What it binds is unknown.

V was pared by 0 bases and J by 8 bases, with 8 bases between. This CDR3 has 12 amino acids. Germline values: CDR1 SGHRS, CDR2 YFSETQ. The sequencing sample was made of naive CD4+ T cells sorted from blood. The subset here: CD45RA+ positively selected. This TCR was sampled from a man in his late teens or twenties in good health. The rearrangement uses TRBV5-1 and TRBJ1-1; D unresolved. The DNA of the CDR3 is TGCGCCAGCAGCTTGGGTGCGGAAGAAGCTTTCTTT. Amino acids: CASSLGAEEAFF.